This T cell receptor beta chain was retrieved from a study of blood T cell repertoires in COVID-19 (dated by TCRdb to 2018 to 2020). About the full investigation: Collaborator samples came from the United States, Italy and Spain and covered acute and convalescent phases of COVID-19. The prospective study material was composed of cDNA or gDNA derived from T cells, B-cell-depleted T cells, or PBMCs. Subjects who had been exposed to COVID-19, were actively infected with it, or had recovered from it provided the deeply sampled blood TCRbeta repertoires that made up the dataset. A freely available public database, intended as a resource for researchers studying the immune response to SARS-CoV-2, is where the repertoires were released. The samples were drawn from two sources: the first 160 participants of the ongoing ImmuneRACE study, and over 1,000 subjects contributed by 6 global collaborators. Nearly every sample came with metadata listing a de-identified subject ID, COVID-19 status, age in years and sex. Where available, HLA class I and class II types were obtained from metadata supplied by the sample provider rather than from assay-based typing. General findings and caveats noted by the study authors: The amount of clinical and demographic metadata varied by source and participant and was provided uncurated.

The collaborating institutions used their own protocols to collect whole blood in K2EDTA tubes. For TCRbeta analysis, collaborators shipped samples in one of three forms: frozen whole blood, isolated PBMCs, or DNA extracted from either of those sample types. After removal of 4 bases from V and 2 bases from J, the junction retains 2 bases not matched to a gene. The CDR3 numbers 13 residues from cysteine through phenylalanine. CDR3 DNA only is kept here, 39 bases in frame from base 1. The germline V gene (reference sequence) specifies SEHNR as CDR1 and FQNEAQ as CDR2. This clone was detected many times. Its recognized antigen is unknown. One base away there is no much larger clone; base qualities are not given. The immunoSEQ Assay, a bias-controlled multiplex PCR, was used to amplify TCRbeta CDR3 regions from genomic DNA. Per the original workflow: The number of nucleated cells in each sample was estimated from the amplification of reference gene primers within the assay. Sequence reads were collapsed and filtered to measure the absolute abundance of every unique TCRbeta CDR3 rearrangement. Productive Simpson clonality was computed per sample as the square root of Simpson's diversity index over productive rearrangements. Entries here come from immuneACCESS through TCRdb and include only in-frame sequences with V and J called. Some clones fail to appear in such tables; in the studies checked, an unresolved V gene covers under half of the shortfall, and the cause of the remainder is unknown. V and J calls and clone size are those listed in that table; D and trimming were worked out from the DNA. This sample lists roughly 150,000 clones; roughly 74% were detected once. The ten largest clones capture approximately 15% of the sample.

The chain was built from TRBV7-9 and TRBJ2-7, with 7 middle bases fitting TRBD1. Sequenced input: peripheral blood. This receptor was obtained from an elderly woman with acute or convalescent COVID-19. The nucleotide sequence reads TGTGCCAGCAGCTACGGGACAGCCTACGAGCAGTACTTC. This gives the protein CASSYGTAYEQYF.